The 2 T cell receptor beta chains presented below share a single source sample, sequenced in a study of T cell responses to AZD1222 COVID-19 vaccine. Measured with immunoSEQ multiplex PCR; TCRdb has only the in-frame clones, and not every one. The sample lists 100,000 to 150,000 clones; roughly 90% were seen once. The sequencing used peripheral blood, collected 28 days after the second AZD1222 dose. These receptors were collected from an adult who received the AZD1222 COVID-19 vaccine.

The V call is TRBV5-4, the J call TRBJ2-3; 7 bases fit TRBD1. The V gene end was trimmed by 4 bases and the J gene end by 4 bases; junction bases not matched to a gene: 6. Germline CDR1 SGHNT, CDR2 YYREEE (reference sequence). The CDR3 loop spans 14 amino acids. CDR3 amino acids: CASSVRQGPDTQYF. DNA for the CDR3: TGTGCCAGCAGCGTAAGACAGGGTCCAGATACGCAGTATTTT.

The chain combines TRBV3-1 (or the pseudogene TRBV3-2) with TRBJ1-2; D possibly corresponds to TRBD1 (6 bases). Per germline, CDR1 LGHDT and CDR2 YNNKEL (reference sequence). The CDR3 contains 15 residues. V was cut by 4 bases and J by 2 bases, with 14 bases left in between. The CDR3 sequence is CASSPESQGNYGYTF. In DNA, the CDR3 is TGTGCCAGCAGCCCCGAGAGCCAGGGGAACTATGGCTACACCTTC.